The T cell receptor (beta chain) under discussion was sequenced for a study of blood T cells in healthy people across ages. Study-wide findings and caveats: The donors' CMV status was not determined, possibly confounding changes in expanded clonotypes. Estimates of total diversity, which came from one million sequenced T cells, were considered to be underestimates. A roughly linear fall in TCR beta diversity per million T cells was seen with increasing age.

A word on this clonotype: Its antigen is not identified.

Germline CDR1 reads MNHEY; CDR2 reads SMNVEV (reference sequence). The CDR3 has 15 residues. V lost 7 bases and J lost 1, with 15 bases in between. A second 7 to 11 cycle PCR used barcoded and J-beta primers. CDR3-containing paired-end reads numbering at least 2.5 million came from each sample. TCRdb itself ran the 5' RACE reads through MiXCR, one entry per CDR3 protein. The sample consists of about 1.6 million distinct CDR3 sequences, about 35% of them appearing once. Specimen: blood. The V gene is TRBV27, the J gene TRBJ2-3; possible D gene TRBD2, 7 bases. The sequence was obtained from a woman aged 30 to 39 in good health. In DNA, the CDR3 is TGTGCCAGCATCCCTGGGGGGGGCGGCACAGATACGCAGTATTTT. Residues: CASIPGGGGTDTQYF.